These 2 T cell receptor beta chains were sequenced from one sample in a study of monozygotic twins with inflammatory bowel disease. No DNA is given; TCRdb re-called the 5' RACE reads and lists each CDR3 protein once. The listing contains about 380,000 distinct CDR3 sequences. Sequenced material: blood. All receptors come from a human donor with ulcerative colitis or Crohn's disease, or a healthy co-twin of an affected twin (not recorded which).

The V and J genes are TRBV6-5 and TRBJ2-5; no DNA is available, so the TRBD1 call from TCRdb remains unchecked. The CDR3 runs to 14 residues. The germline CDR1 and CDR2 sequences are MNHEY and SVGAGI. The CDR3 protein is CASSHQGGRETQYF.

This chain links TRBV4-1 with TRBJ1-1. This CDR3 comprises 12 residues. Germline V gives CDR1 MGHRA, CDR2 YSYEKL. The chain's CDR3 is CASQLGGTEAFF.